This entry concerns a single TCR beta chain. The antigen is undetermined. Unique molecular identifiers featured in each of the TCR beta cDNA libraries. One entry per CDR3 protein results from TCRdb running MiXCR on the PCR reads. The sample has approximately 440,000 distinct CDR3 sequences, 45% seen once; the top ten hold 12%. This CDR3 comprises 13 residues. Trimming shortened V by 5 bases and J by 4 bases, and 9 bases separated the two germline ends. Germline CDR1 and CDR2: KGHDR and SFDVKD. These data are taken from a study of post-analysis software for immune sequencing data. The wider study: As for disease course, relapsing-remitting, secondary progressive and progressive-relapsing multiple sclerosis were all included. Whole-study results and caveats: Four or five TRBV segments were more frequent in patients than controls; TRBV5-6, TRBV5-1 and TRBV20-1 belonged to this group.

The rearrangement links TRBV24-1 to TRBJ2-3; tentatively, D is TRBD2 (6 bases). Sequenced: blood. The source is a girl between 10 and 17 years old with multiple sclerosis. In DNA, the CDR3 is TGTGCCACCAGTGGTAGCGGCGCAGATACGCAGTATTTT. It specifies CATSGSGADTQYF.